The 7 T cell receptor beta chains listed next were all sequenced from one sample in a study of identical twins. TCRdb reprocessed the 5' RACE reads via MiXCR and lists one record per CDR3 protein. The sample lists 230,000 or so distinct CDR3 sequences, about 8% occurring once. These data are also associated with another study on yellow fever vaccine responses in identical twins.

The sample consisted of CD8+ T cells sorted from blood. These receptors all come from a woman younger than 30 in good health.

This clonotype appeared a few times. The chain is built from TRBV7-9 and TRBJ2-1; D possibly corresponds to TRBD2 (6 bases). V gave up 5 bases and J gave up 7 bases, with 18 bases separating them. This CDR3 contains 15 residues. Germline CDR1 reads SEHNR; CDR2 reads FQNEAQ (reference sequence). The CDR3 coding sequence is TGTGCCAGCAGCCCACTCGGGGGAGTAGGAAATGAGCAGTTCTTC. Its translation: CASSPLGGVGNEQFF.

This clonotype was counted between two and nine times. The V and J genes are TRBV14 and TRBJ2-7, with 9 bases identical to TRBD2. The germline V gene encodes CDR1 SGHDN and CDR2 FVKESK. This CDR3 comprises 17 residues. Germline trimming cut 3 bases from V and 2 bases from J; bases unmatched to any gene: 11. The CDR3 is CASSHTIAGGRPYEQYF. The CDR3 coding sequence is TGTGCCAGCAGCCACACTATTGCGGGAGGGCGACCCTACGAGCAGTACTTC.

This clonotype came up a few times. The chain is built from TRBV6-4 and TRBJ2-3, with D perhaps given as TRBD1 or TRBD2 (5 bases each). CDR1 MRHNA and CDR2 SNTAGT come from the germline V gene. The CDR3 has 15 residues. Deletions cut 4 bases from V and 0 bases from J, with 11 bases between. The CDR3, as DNA: TGTGCCAGCAGTGTACATGAGGGGAGCACAGATACGCAGTATTTT. This translates into CASSVHEGSTDTQYF.

This clonotype was counted a few times. CDR3 sequence: CASSSAQGKGAEAFF. The CDR3 DNA reads as TGTGCCAGCAGCTCAGCACAGGGGAAAGGGGCTGAAGCTTTCTTT. J is TRBJ1-1 and V is TRBV7-6; 7 positions agree with TRBD1. This CDR3 is 15 amino acids long. Germline lookup yields CDR1 SGHVS and CDR2 FNYEAQ. V shed 4 bases and J 6 bases; nucleotides not matched to a gene: 11.

The gene calls are TRBV11-2 and TRBJ2-7, with TRBD1 matching over 9 bases. The CDR3 covers 14 residues. V shed 5 bases and J 3 bases; nucleotides not matched to a gene: 5. From germline, CDR1 is SGHAT and CDR2 FQNNGV. CDR3 DNA: TGTGCCAGCAGCCATTGGACAGGGGACTACGAGCAGTACTTC. Amino acid sequence: CASSHWTGDYEQYF.

V and J are TRBV7-6 and TRBJ2-7; no reliable D call. The ends were cut back, 1 base at V and 3 bases at J, with 10 bases in the middle. Germline V lookup: CDR1 SGHVS, CDR2 FNYEAQ. The CDR3 has 14 residues. CDR3 region: CASSLGADDYEQYF. The CDR3 DNA sequence: TGTGCCAGCAGCTTAGGGGCAGACGACTACGAGCAGTACTTC.

This clonotype was counted at least ten times. The rearrangement links TRBV6-2 or TRBV6-3 to TRBJ2-1; 7 bases match TRBD1. J gave up 8 bases and V 7 bases, and 20 bases lay outside the gene matches. The germline V gene encodes CDR1 MNHEY and CDR2 SVGEGT. This CDR3 spans 17 amino acids. This CDR3 reads CASTLLKRGLGKDEQFF. The CDR3 DNA sequence: TGTGCCAGCACCCTACTAAAAAGGGGGCTGGGGAAAGATGAGCAGTTCTTC.